The rows below give T cell receptor beta chains drawn from one sample of a study of T cell repertoires in cytomegalovirus infection. A single record per CDR3 protein comes from TCRdb applying MiXCR to the reads. The table shows 200,000 to 250,000 distinct CDR3 sequences, with 22% occurring only once. The sequenced sample was CD8+ T cells from PBMCs. The receptors were sampled from a human donor in good health (CMV status not recorded). Some clones in this sample may be carry-over from other donors' samples. CDR3s include the opening cysteine and the closing phenylalanine or tryptophan. A D gene is named only where the DNA matches it firmly.

v_gene,d_gene,j_gene,CDR3aa
TRBV18,NA,TRBJ1-5,CANPTPRGRNQPQHF
TRBV27,NA,TRBJ2-1,CASSLGESSYNEQFF
TRBV30,NA,TRBJ1-5,CAWSGSEYSNQPQHF
TRBV6-4,NA,TRBJ2-2,CASSDSQGHGELFF
TRBV7-2,NA,TRBJ2-7,CVSSLAPVLEQYF
TRBV6-6,TRBD1,TRBJ1-1,CASSYLGQGEAFF
TRBV20-1,NA,TRBJ2-7,CSARDGTVSSYEQYF
TRBV2,TRBD1,TRBJ1-5,CASTQDRVNQPQHF
TRBV14,NA,TRBJ1-1,CASSHPTGFRNTEAFF
TRBV2,NA,TRBJ2-1,CASSDQTRGDNEQFF
TRBV7-8,TRBD1,TRBJ2-7,CASSWTGQSYEQYF
TRBV5-6,TRBD1,TRBJ2-7,CASTPGTGPYEQYF
TRBV12-3/TRBV12-4,NA,TRBJ1-4,CASSLQGEKLFF
TRBV4-2,TRBD1,TRBJ1-5,CASSHGQGGQPQHF
TRBV15,NA,TRBJ2-7,CATSRDVGSPDYEQYF
TRBV7-8,NA,TRBJ1-5,CASSAPAYSNQPQHF
TRBV6-5,NA,TRBJ1-1,CASSYSGHEAFF
TRBV7-9,TRBD1,TRBJ2-1,CASSFGQGVVNEQFF
TRBV5-3,TRBD2,TRBJ2-7,CASRPVTGTRGEQYF
TRBV19,TRBD1,TRBJ1-1,CASPGGSNTEAFF
TRBV2,NA,TRBJ1-2,CASSEAAGWNGYTF
TRBV27,NA,TRBJ2-6,CASRKMDVSGANVLTF
TRBV25-1,NA,TRBJ1-4,CASSDWGDEKLFF
TRBV28,NA,TRBJ1-5,CASSLRDKLNQPQHF
TRBV9,NA,TRBJ2-3,CASSVGGQNTDTQYF
TRBV7-9,NA,TRBJ2-7,CASSLVGAHSYEQYF
TRBV7-2,NA,TRBJ2-1,CASVSGGIYNEQFF
TRBV25-1,NA,TRBJ2-3,CASRTLSPIDTQYF
TRBV19,NA,TRBJ2-1,CASSITGWVYNEQFF
TRBV5-6,NA,TRBJ2-3,CASSLGGVPDTQYF
TRBV7-6,TRBD1,TRBJ1-1,CASSLGARDRGRLNTEAFF
TRBV12-3/TRBV12-4,NA,TRBJ2-1,CASSLQGAYEQFF
TRBV7-6,TRBD1,TRBJ1-5,CASSLDDRVGQPQHF
TRBV7-6,TRBD2,TRBJ2-1,CASSSGLVGEQFF
TRBV20-1,NA,TRBJ2-7,CSARRIASYEQYF
TRBV4-2,TRBD1,TRBJ1-2,CASSQGTGEDYGYTF
TRBV7-9,TRBD1,TRBJ1-5,CASSPTGVDQPQHF
TRBV29-1,TRBD1,TRBJ1-4,CSVEGTGNEKLFF
TRBV7-9,NA,TRBJ2-7,CASSSSTREQYF
TRBV27,NA,TRBJ2-1,CASSLIQTSRNEQFF
TRBV2,TRBD1,TRBJ1-4,CASSEAAGTGGFLGNEKLFF
TRBV28,NA,TRBJ2-3,CASSQGAGDTDTQYF
TRBV2,TRBD1,TRBJ2-5,CASSEWDRTVQQETQYF
TRBV7-8,TRBD1,TRBJ1-5,CASSLWDRGEDQPQHF
TRBV28,TRBD1,TRBJ2-4,CASSSLDRVENIQYF
TRBV7-7,TRBD2,TRBJ2-3,CASSNSGLLAGGPDTQYF
TRBV9,NA,TRBJ1-1,CASSVASQNTEAFF
TRBV7-9,NA,TRBJ1-6,CASSLGTSPLHF
TRBV7-6,NA,TRBJ1-2,CASSQRWQGGGGDGYTF
TRBV20-1,TRBD2,TRBJ2-3,CSARAIGTSGGASLDTQYF
TRBV27,NA,TRBJ2-1,CASSLSRVGGYHNEQFF
TRBV7-8,NA,TRBJ1-1,CASSPLGQMNTEAFF
TRBV7-2,NA,TRBJ2-3,CASRATVDTQYF
TRBV6-2/TRBV6-3,TRBD1,TRBJ2-2,CASSYPTGSGELFF
TRBV28,TRBD2,TRBJ2-3,CASNPTSGGATDTQYF
TRBV18,TRBD1,TRBJ2-7,CASSPDRGPSTYEQYF